This T cell receptor (beta chain) appears in the sequencing data of a study of control samples from healthy donors and cancer patients. The repertoire was sequenced with immunoSEQ multiplex PCR; TCRdb's copy has only in-frame clones and lacks some. Of 150,000 to 200,000 clones in the sample, around nine tenths were seen once. V was trimmed by 4 bases and J by 2 bases, leaving 8 bases between them. Germline V lookup: CDR1 SNHLY, CDR2 FYNNEI. This CDR3 is built from 13 residues. A few counts support this clone. The receptor comes from a man aged 25-45 years in good health. The chain links TRBV2 to TRBJ1-2, with D unresolved. What was sequenced was blood. The CDR3 loop reads CASSASPNYGYTF. CDR3 nucleotides: TGTGCCAGCAGTGCTAGCCCCAACTATGGCTACACCTTC.